This T cell receptor (beta chain) was recorded in a study of CD8+ T cells in alopecia areata. The length of the CDR3 is 13 residues. Trimming stripped 5 bases from V and 5 bases from J, with 9 bases between. The germline gives CDR1 SNHLY, CDR2 FYNNEI. RNA, once extracted, was reverse transcribed into cDNA for use as the sequencing template. Here immunoSEQ multiplex PCR was the method, and the copy in TCRdb shows in-frame clones only, minus some. Of about 180,000 clones listed, 63% are singletons. V is TRBV2 and J is TRBJ2-2, with D hard to call. The starting material was CD4+ T cells sorted from blood, obtained at week 0. The clonotype comes from a human donor with alopecia areata. CDR3 bases: TGTGCCAGCAGTTCCACCGATACCGGGGAGCTGTTTTTT. Protein product: CASSSTDTGELFF.